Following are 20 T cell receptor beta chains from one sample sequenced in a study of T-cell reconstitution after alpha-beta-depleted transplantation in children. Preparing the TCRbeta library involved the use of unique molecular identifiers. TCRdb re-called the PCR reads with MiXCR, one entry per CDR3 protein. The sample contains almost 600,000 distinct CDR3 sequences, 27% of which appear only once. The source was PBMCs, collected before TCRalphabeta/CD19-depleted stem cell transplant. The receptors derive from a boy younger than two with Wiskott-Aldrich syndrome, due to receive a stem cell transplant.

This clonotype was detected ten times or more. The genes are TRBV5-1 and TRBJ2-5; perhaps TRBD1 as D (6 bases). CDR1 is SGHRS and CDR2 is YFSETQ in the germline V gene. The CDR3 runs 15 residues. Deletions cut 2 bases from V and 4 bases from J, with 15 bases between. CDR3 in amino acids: CASSLPWTDRETQYF. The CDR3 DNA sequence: TGCGCCAGCAGCTTACCCTGGACAGACAGAGAGACCCAGTACTTC.

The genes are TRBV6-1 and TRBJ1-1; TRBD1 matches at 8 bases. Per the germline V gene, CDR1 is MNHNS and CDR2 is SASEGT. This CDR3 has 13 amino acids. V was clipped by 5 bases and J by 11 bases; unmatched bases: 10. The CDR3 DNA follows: TGTGCCAGCAGTCGGACAGGGAAAGGGAGGGCTTTCTTT. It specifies CASSRTGKGRAFF.

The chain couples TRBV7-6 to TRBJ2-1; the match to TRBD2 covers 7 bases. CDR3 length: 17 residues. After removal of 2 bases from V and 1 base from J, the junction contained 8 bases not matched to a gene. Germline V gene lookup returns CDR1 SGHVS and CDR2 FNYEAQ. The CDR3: CASSLHGAGASYNEQFF. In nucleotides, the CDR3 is TGTGCCAGCAGCTTACATGGGGCGGGAGCATCCTACAATGAGCAGTTCTTC.

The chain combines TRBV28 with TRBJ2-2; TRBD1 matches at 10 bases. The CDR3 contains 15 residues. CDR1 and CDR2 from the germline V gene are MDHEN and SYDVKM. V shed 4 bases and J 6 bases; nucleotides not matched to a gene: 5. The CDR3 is CASSSHGQGAGELFF. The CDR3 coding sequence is TGTGCCAGCAGTTCGCACGGACAGGGGGCCGGGGAGCTGTTTTTT.

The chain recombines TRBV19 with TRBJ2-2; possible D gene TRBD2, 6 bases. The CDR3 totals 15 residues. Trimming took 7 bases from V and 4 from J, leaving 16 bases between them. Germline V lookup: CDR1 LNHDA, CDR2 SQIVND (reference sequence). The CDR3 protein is CASNPGSGSTGELFF. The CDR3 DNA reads TGTGCCAGTAACCCGGGGAGCGGGTCCACCGGGGAGCTGTTTTTT.

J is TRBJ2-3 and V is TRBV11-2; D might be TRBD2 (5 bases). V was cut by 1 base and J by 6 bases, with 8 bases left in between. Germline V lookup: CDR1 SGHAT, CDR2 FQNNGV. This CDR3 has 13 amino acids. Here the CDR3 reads CASSLAWRDTQYF. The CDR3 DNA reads TGTGCCAGCAGCTTAGCCTGGAGGGATACGCAGTATTTT. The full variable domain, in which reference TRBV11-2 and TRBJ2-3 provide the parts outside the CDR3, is EAGVAQSPRYKIIEKRQSVAFWCNPISGHATLYWYQQILGQGPKLLIQFQNNGVVDDSQLPKDRFSAERLKGVDSTLKIQPAKLEDSAVYLCASSLAWRDTQYFGPGTRLTVL.

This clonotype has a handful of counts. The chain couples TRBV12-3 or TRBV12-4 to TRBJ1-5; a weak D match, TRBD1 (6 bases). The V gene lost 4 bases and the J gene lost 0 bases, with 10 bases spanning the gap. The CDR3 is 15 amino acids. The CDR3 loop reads CASSSRTDSNQPQHF. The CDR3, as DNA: TGTGCCAGCAGTTCACGGACAGATAGCAATCAGCCCCAGCATTTT.

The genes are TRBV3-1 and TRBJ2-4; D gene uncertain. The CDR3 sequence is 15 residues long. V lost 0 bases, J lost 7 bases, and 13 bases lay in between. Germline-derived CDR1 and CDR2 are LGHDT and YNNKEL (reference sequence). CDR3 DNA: TGTGCCAGCAGCCAAGATTTGGGGTGGCGGAACATTCAGTACTTC. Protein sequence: CASSQDLGWRNIQYF.

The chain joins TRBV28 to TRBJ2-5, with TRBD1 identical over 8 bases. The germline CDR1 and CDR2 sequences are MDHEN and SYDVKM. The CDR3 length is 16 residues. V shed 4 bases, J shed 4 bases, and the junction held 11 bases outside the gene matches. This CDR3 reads CASSYRRQGAGETQYF. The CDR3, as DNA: TGTGCCAGCAGTTATCGGCGGCAGGGGGCGGGAGAGACCCAGTACTTC.

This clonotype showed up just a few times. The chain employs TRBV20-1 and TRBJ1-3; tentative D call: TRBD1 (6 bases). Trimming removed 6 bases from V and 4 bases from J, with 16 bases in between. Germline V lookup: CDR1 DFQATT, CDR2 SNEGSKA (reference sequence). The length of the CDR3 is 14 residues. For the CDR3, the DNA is TGCAGTGCAGTCCACAGGGTGGCAGGAAACACCATATATTTT. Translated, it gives CSAVHRVAGNTIYF.

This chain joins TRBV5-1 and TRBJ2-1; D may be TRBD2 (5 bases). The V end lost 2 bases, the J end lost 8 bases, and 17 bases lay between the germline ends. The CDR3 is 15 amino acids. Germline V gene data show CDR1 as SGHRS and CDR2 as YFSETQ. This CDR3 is CASSFNIGLNYEQFF. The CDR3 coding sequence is TGCGCCAGCAGCTTTAACATCGGACTTAACTATGAGCAGTTCTTC.

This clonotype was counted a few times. CDR3 DNA: TGTGCCAGCAGCTTAGTATTGGCAGGCGGTACTGAAGCTTTCTTT. Protein sequence: CASSLVLAGGTEAFF. This chain links TRBV7-9 with TRBJ1-1, with unresolved D. The V and J ends lost 1 base and 5 bases respectively, with 14 bases between them. Germline lookup yields CDR1 SEHNR and CDR2 FQNEAQ (reference sequence). The CDR3 runs to 15 residues.

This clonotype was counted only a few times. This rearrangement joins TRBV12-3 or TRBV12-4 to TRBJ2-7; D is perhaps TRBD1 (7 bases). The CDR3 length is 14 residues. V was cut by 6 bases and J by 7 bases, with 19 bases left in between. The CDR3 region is CASSLTGTSREQYF. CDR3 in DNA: TGTGCCAGCAGCTTGACAGGGACTTCTCGGGAGCAGTACTTC.

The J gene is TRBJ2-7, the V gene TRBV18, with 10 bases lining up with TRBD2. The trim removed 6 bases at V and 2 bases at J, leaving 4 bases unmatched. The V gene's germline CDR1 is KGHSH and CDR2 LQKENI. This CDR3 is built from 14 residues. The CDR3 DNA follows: TGTGCCAGCTCCCCGGGACTAGCGACCTACGAGCAGTACTTC. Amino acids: CASSPGLATYEQYF.

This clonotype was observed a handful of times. Here the CDR3 DNA reads TGTGCCAGCAGAGGGGACGCCACCGGGGAGCTGTTTTTT. Translated, it gives CASRGDATGELFF. This chain joins TRBV2 and TRBJ2-2; D could derive from TRBD1 or TRBD2 (5 bases each). The ends were cut back, 6 bases at V and 4 bases at J, with 9 bases in the middle. This CDR3 has 13 residues. Germline CDR1 reads SNHLY; CDR2 reads FYNNEI.

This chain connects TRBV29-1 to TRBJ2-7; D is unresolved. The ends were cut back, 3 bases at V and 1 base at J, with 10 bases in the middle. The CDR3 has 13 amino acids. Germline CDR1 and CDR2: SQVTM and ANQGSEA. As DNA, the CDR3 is TGCAGCGTTGAGATTCAACAATCCTACGAGCAGTACTTC. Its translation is CSVEIQQSYEQYF.

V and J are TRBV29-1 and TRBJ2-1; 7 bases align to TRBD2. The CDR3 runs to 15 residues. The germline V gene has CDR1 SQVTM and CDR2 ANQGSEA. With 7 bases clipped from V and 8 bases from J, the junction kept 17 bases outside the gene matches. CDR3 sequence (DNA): TGCAGCGCTGCCGGGGGGACCCAAGCTGTGTATGAGCAGTTCTTC. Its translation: CSAAGGTQAVYEQFF.

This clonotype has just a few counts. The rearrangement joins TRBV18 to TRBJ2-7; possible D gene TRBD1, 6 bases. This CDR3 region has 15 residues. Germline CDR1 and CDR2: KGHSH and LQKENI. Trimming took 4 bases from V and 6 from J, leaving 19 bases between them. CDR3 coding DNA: TGTGCCAGCTCACGGGCACAGGGACCTCTCGGCGAGCAGTACTTC. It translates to CASSRAQGPLGEQYF.

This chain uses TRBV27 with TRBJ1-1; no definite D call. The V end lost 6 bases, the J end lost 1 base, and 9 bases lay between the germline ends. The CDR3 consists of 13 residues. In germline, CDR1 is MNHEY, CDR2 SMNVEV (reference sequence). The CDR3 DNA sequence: TGTGCCAGCAGGTTTGGGAAGAACACTGAAGCTTTCTTT. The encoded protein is CASRFGKNTEAFF.

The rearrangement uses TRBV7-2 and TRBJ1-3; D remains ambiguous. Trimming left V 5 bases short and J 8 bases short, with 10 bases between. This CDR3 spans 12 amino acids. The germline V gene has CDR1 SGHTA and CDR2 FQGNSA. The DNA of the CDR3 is TGTGCCAGCAGCCCCGAAGGGTACACCATATATTTT. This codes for CASSPEGYTIYF.